This T cell receptor (beta chain) comes out of a study of cytomegalovirus exposure and HLA in healthy donors. Study at large: HLA-typed donors contributed approximately 92 million unique TCRs, which were held in an early data release. Study observations and caveats: Later analysis demonstrated an association between a missense DCLRE1C variant and TCR beta V- and J-gene trimming. A later analysis showed that HLA-associated TCR beta chains had undergone more clonal expansion than equally common others. Associated with cytomegalovirus, according to the listing, were 150 to 200 TCR beta chains.

As to this clone: What it binds is unknown.

This CDR3 spans 17 amino acids. The germline V gene encodes CDR1 SGHTA and CDR2 FQGNSA. J lost 2 bases, V lost 1 base, and 8 bases had no gene match. It was with 60 Vbeta and 13 Jbeta primers that the PCR ran. Some clones are missing from TCRdb's copy, which holds only in-frame ones; the method was immunoSEQ multiplex PCR. This table has around 300,000 clones, roughly 81% appearing once. The TCR was taken from a woman aged 40 to 50 in good health and CMV-seropositive. The chain uses TRBV7-2 and TRBJ2-5; TRBD2 agrees at 9 bases. Sequenced input: PBMCs. The CDR3 region is CASSLGRASGAQETQYF. As DNA, the CDR3 is TGTGCCAGCAGCTTAGGACGGGCTAGCGGGGCACAAGAGACCCAGTACTTC. The complete variable domain, with remaining parts taken from reference TRBV7-2 and TRBJ2-5, reads GAGVSQSPSNKVTEKGKDVELRCDPISGHTALYWYRQSLGQGLEFLIYFQGNSAPDKSGLPSDRFSAERTGGSVSTLTIQRTQQEDSAVYLCASSLGRASGAQETQYFGPGTRLLVL.